The rows below give T cell receptor beta chains drawn from one sample of a study of a mutant IDH1 vaccine in newly diagnosed glioma. Profiling relied on immunoSEQ multiplex PCR, and the TCRdb table lists in-frame clones only, not all of them. The data show some 45,000 clones, with 65% to 90% seen just once and under 6% held by the top ten. Antigens for these TCRs are unknown. The specimen was PBMCs, collected from a glioma patient whose treatment included an IDH1 peptide vaccine. These receptors came from a woman in her fifties or sixties with glioma. CDR3s include the opening cysteine and the closing phenylalanine or tryptophan. D genes are given only for firm matches. The size field is filled for only some rows; it gives once, few, many or a size class.

D,V,size,J,DNA,CDR3
-,TRBV7-9,-,TRBJ1-2,TGTGCCAGCAGCTTAGCGTGGGAGCAAAAGGAAAACACTAACTATGGCTACACCTTC,CASSLAWEQKENTNYGYTF
-,TRBV2,-,TRBJ1-5,TGTGCCAGCAGCGAGGGGGGTAATGGCAATCAGCCCCAGCATTTT,CASSEGGNGNQPQHF
-,TRBV6-5,-,TRBJ2-7,TGTGCCAGCAGTCCCCCCGAGGGGAACGAGCAGTACTTC,CASSPPEGNEQYF
-,TRBV9,-,TRBJ2-5,TGTGCCAGCAGCGTGGGCCCCGGGGAGACCCAGTACTTC,CASSVGPGETQYF
-,TRBV9,-,TRBJ1-2,TGTGCCAGCAGCGCCACAGGGATGGAAGGCTACACCTTC,CASSATGMEGYTF
-,TRBV27,-,TRBJ1-1,TGTGCCAGCAGTCCGCAAACTCACCTCGCTGAGGTTTTCTTT,CASSPQTHLAEVFF
-,TRBV7-2,-,TRBJ1-1,TGTGCCAGCAGACACGACAGAAACACTGAAGCTTTCTTT,CASRHDRNTEAFF
-,TRBV15,-,TRBJ1-2,TGTGCCACCAGCAGAGATGGTTCAACTACTGTCTTC,CATSRDGSTTVF
-,TRBV6-6,-,TRBJ2-5,TGTGCCGGACAGACCGGGGGAGAGACCCAGTACTTC,CAGQTGGETQYF
-,TRBV19,-,TRBJ1-2,TGTGCCAGTAGCCTACAGGGTAATGGCTACACCTTC,CASSLQGNGYTF
-,TRBV28,-,TRBJ1-2,TGTGCCAGCAGTTACTACTATGGCTACACCTTC,CASSYYYGYTF
-,TRBV6-5,-,TRBJ1-1,TGTGCCAGCAGTTACGGGACGCTGAACACTGAAGCTTTCTTT,CASSYGTLNTEAFF
TRBD1,TRBV19,few,TRBJ2-7,TGTGCCAGTAGTCCCACCGGGACAGTTACCTCCTACGAGCAGTACTTC,CASSPTGTVTSYEQYF
-,TRBV9,-,TRBJ2-5,TGTGCCAGCAGCTTCAGCCTTACTGCTGTCCAAGAGACCCAGTACTTC,CASSFSLTAVQETQYF
-,TRBV18,once,TRBJ1-1,TGTGCCAGCTCAACGATGAGTTTCGACACTGAAGCTTTCTTT,CASSTMSFDTEAFF
-,TRBV28,few,TRBJ1-2,TGTGCCAGCAGTTTATCCGGGGAGTGGGCTGGCTACACCTTC,CASSLSGEWAGYTF
-,TRBV4-3,-,TRBJ1-3,TGCGCCAGCAGCCAAGGCAGGGATAGTGGAAACACCATATATTTT,CASSQGRDSGNTIYF
TRBD2,TRBV4-3,-,TRBJ2-7,TGCGCCAGCAGCCAAGATCTTCGGGGGGTTCCGCACGAGCAGTACTTC,CASSQDLRGVPHEQYF
-,TRBV19,-,TRBJ1-5,TGTGCCAGTAGTATCTTTTCGGCCCTCAATCAGCCCCAGCATTTT,CASSIFSALNQPQHF
-,TRBV18,-,TRBJ2-7,TGTGCCAGCTCACCACTAACTCCAGGGGAGAACGAGCAGTACTTC,CASSPLTPGENEQYF
TRBD2,TRBV6-6,-,TRBJ2-7,TGTGCCAGCAGTTATCCGGCTAGCGGGGCCTACGAGCAGTACTTC,CASSYPASGAYEQYF
TRBD2,TRBV9,-,TRBJ2-1,TGTGCCAGCAGCCACCGGCTAGCGGGGGGGAGCTATGAGCAGTTCTTC,CASSHRLAGGSYEQFF
-,TRBV2,-,TRBJ1-2,TGTGCCAGCAGTGATTTAGGGCCAAACTATGGCTACACCTTC,CASSDLGPNYGYTF
-,TRBV6-5,-,TRBJ2-3,TGTGCCAGCAGTTACGGGCAGAACACAGATACGCAGTATTTT,CASSYGQNTDTQYF
-,TRBV6-1,-,TRBJ2-3,TGTGCCAGCAGTGAATTAGGCGGGGTGGCGGATACGCAGTATTTT,CASSELGGVADTQYF
TRBD1,TRBV2,-,TRBJ1-1,TGTGCCAGCAGAGGGGGACAGGGGGAAGGATTT,CASRGGQGEGF
TRBD1,TRBV15,-,TRBJ1-2,TGTGCCACCAGCGGCCGGGACAGGGGCCCACAGCTCTATGGCTACACCTTC,CATSGRDRGPQLYGYTF
-,TRBV9,-,TRBJ1-5,TGTGCCAGCAGCGCGGAGGGGGGCATTTATCAGCCCCAGCATTTT,CASSAEGGIYQPQHF
-,TRBV5-6,once,TRBJ2-7,TGTGCCAGCAGCCCCGGGGAACGGTCTACCTACGAGCAGTACTTC,CASSPGERSTYEQYF
-,TRBV27,-,TRBJ1-5,TGTGCCAGCAGTTTCGAAGGGACGGGCAATCAGCCCCAGCATTTT,CASSFEGTGNQPQHF
-,TRBV5-3,-,TRBJ2-2,TGTGCCAGAAGCTTGGGACAGCAGAACACCGGGGAGCTGTTTTTT,CARSLGQQNTGELFF
TRBD1,TRBV18,-,TRBJ1-5,TGTGCCAGCTCACCAAATTTGGGACAGGGAGATCAGCCCCAGCATTTT,CASSPNLGQGDQPQHF
-,TRBV2,-,TRBJ1-1,TGTGCCAGCAGGTACTCCCCCGGGACCCAAACCACTGAAGCTTTCTTT,CASRYSPGTQTTEAFF
TRBD1,TRBV15,-,TRBJ2-4,TGTGCCACCAGCAGAGATTCGTACAGGGGAAACATTCAGTACTTC,CATSRDSYRGNIQYF
TRBD1,TRBV5-4,-,TRBJ2-4,TGTGCCAGCAGGGAGGGACAGGGCGAAAACATTCAGTACTTC,CASREGQGENIQYF
-,TRBV5-5,-,TRBJ2-7,TGTGCCAGCAGCTTGGCAGGGTCCCACGAGCAGTACTTC,CASSLAGSHEQYF
-,TRBV6-1,-,TRBJ1-1,TGTGCCAGCAGTTGGGGGGTGAACACTGAAGCTTTCTTT,CASSWGVNTEAFF
-,TRBV5-4,few,TRBJ2-1,TGTGCCAGCAGCTTGGCCATGCGTTCGAATGAGCAGTTCTTC,CASSLAMRSNEQFF
TRBD1,TRBV19,-,TRBJ1-1,TGTGCCAGTAGTATAGGACAGGGTAAAGCTTTCTTT,CASSIGQGKAFF
-,TRBV11-2,-,TRBJ2-3,TGTGCCAGCAGCTTAGCTACTGTAGTGCAAAGAACAGATACGCAGTATTTT,CASSLATVVQRTDTQYF
-,TRBV6-5,-,TRBJ1-2,TGTGCCAGCAGTTACAAAGGGCCCGACGGCTACACCTTC,CASSYKGPDGYTF
TRBD1,TRBV2,-,TRBJ1-6,TGTGCCAGCACGGGGGACAGGATAAATAATTCACCCCTCCACTTT,CASTGDRINNSPLHF
-,TRBV27,few,TRBJ1-1,TGTGCCAGCAGTTCACCTCCGAGCGCGAACACTGAAGCTTTCTTT,CASSSPPSANTEAFF
-,TRBV5-4,-,TRBJ1-1,TGTGCCAGCAGCTCGGGACCGACCGATCGAGGCACTGAAGCTTTCTTT,CASSSGPTDRGTEAFF
TRBD2,TRBV6-4,medium-sized,TRBJ2-3,TGTGCCAGCAGTGAAGCGGGGGGCTCAGATACGCAGTATTTT,CASSEAGGSDTQYF
TRBD2,TRBV2,-,TRBJ2-5,TGTGCCAGCACTCCGTCGGGAGCGGGGGGGCAAGAGACCCAGTACTTC,CASTPSGAGGQETQYF
-,TRBV5-4,-,TRBJ2-7,TGTGCCAGCAGCTTGATACAGGGCCCCTACGAGCAGTACTTC,CASSLIQGPYEQYF